This T cell receptor beta chain was obtained from a study of cytomegalovirus exposure and HLA in healthy donors. Overall study results and limits: The study assumed roughly uniform donor sequencing depth for presence/absence analyses. It was shown in a later analysis that HLA-associated TCR beta chains were more clonally expanded than other, equally common chains.

About this clone: Its antigen is unknown.

Donors were nominally healthy when sampled, though unrecorded immune exposures were likely. Researchers ran the PCR with 60 Vbeta and 13 Jbeta primers. The table came from immunoSEQ multiplex PCR; TCRdb's copy has only in-frame clones and leaves some out. The table has some 96,000 clones, about three quarters seen once. This receptor was identified in a man between 40 and 49 years old in good health and CMV-seropositive. The sample was PBMCs.

This CDR3 reads CASSLAAGGPDEQFF. In nucleotides, the CDR3 is TGCGCCAGCAGCTTGGCAGCGGGGGGGCCGGATGAGCAGTTCTTC. This chain uses TRBV5-1 with TRBJ2-1; 10 nucleotides align to TRBD2. The J segment lost 8 bases and the V segment lost 0 bases, leaving 5 bases of the junction unmatched. The length of the CDR3 is 15 residues. Germline loops: CDR1 SGHRS, CDR2 YFSETQ. The full variable domain, in which reference TRBV5-1 and TRBJ2-1 provide the parts outside the CDR3, is KAGVTQTPRYLIKTRGQQVTLSCSPISGHRSVSWYQQTPGQGLQFLFEYFSETQRNKGNFPGRFSGRQFSNSRSEMNVSTLELGDSALYLCASSLAAGGPDEQFFGPGTRLTVL.